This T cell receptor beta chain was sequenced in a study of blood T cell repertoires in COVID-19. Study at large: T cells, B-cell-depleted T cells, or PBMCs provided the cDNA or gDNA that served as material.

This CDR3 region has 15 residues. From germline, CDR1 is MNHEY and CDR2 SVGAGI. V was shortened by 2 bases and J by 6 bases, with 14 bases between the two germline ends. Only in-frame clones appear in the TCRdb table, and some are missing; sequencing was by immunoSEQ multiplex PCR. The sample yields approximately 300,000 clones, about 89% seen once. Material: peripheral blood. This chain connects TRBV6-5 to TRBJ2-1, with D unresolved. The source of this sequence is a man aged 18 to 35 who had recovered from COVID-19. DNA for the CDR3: TGTGCCAGCAGTTACGGGTCCTGGGCAAGCAATGAGCAGTTCTTC. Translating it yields CASSYGSWASNEQFF.